These T cell receptor beta chains were read from a single sample in a study of cytomegalovirus exposure and HLA in healthy donors. Some clones are missing from TCRdb's copy, which holds only in-frame ones; the method was immunoSEQ multiplex PCR. This table holds over 110,000 clones, around nine tenths found once. The sequenced sample consisted of PBMCs. The receptors stem from a man aged 18 to 29 in good health and CMV-seropositive. Both conserved end residues are part of each CDR3. A D gene is named only where the DNA matches it firmly. Some rows mark clone size as missing; the rest say once, few, many or name a class of expanded clone.

J gene	clone size	V gene	D gene	CDR3 protein	CDR3 DNA
TRBJ2-7	NA	TRBV11-3	TRBD2	CASSPLGGTYEQYF	TGTGCCAGCAGCCCACTGGGGGGGACCTACGAGCAGTACTTC
TRBJ2-2	NA	TRBV5-1	TRBD1	CASSFAASGGYGELFF	TGCGCCAGCAGCTTCGCGGCATCAGGGGGCTACGGGGAGCTGTTTTTT
TRBJ2-4	NA	TRBV27	NA	CASSLWGRGGHIQYF	TGTGCCAGCAGTTTATGGGGCAGGGGCGGCCACATTCAGTACTTC
TRBJ2-1	NA	TRBV7-8	TRBD2	CASSPDTSSGRNEQFF	TGTGCCAGCAGCCCGGATACGTCAAGCGGGAGGAATGAGCAGTTCTTC
TRBJ1-5	NA	TRBV27	NA	CASSSPDSNQPQHF	TGTGCCAGCAGTTCGCCAGATAGCAATCAGCCCCAGCATTTT
TRBJ2-7	NA	TRBV5-4	TRBD2	CASSSGTSVTYEQYF	TGTGCCAGCAGCTCGGGGACTAGCGTAACCTACGAGCAGTACTTC
TRBJ2-3	few	TRBV4-2	TRBD2	CASSPSLAGRGDTQYF	TGTGCCAGCAGCCCTAGCCTAGCGGGGAGGGGAGATACGCAGTATTTT
TRBJ1-5	NA	TRBV18	TRBD1	CASSPSTGGSNQPQHF	TGTGCCAGCTCACCCTCGACAGGGGGTAGCAATCAGCCCCAGCATTTT
TRBJ1-4	NA	TRBV4-1	NA	CASRLTESTNEKLFF	TGCGCCAGCAGACTGACAGAGTCTACTAATGAAAAACTGTTTTTT
TRBJ2-7	NA	TRBV11-2	NA	CASSPNLPLSYEQYF	TGTGCCAGCAGCCCTAACCTTCCCCTATCCTACGAGCAGTACTTC
TRBJ2-5	NA	TRBV15	TRBD2	CATSRDREEAIETQYF	TGTGCCACCAGCAGAGATCGGGAGGAAGCCATAGAGACCCAGTACTTC
TRBJ2-7	once	TRBV6-1	TRBD1	CASLGQGIEQYF	TGTGCCAGCCTTGGACAGGGGATCGAGCAGTACTTC
TRBJ2-1	NA	TRBV25-1	NA	CASSEAVTKQFF	TGTGCCAGCAGTGAAGCAGTAACAAAGCAGTTCTTC
TRBJ2-7	NA	TRBV6-1	NA	CASSGGGTGIYEQYF	TGTGCCAGCAGTGGGGGGGGGACAGGAATCTACGAGCAGTACTTC
TRBJ2-1	NA	TRBV18	NA	CASSLGPQGEQFF	TGTGCCAGCTCACTTGGACCCCAGGGTGAGCAGTTCTTC
TRBJ2-1	NA	TRBV10-3	NA	CAISSITGPYNEQFF	TGTGCCATCAGCTCAATCACAGGCCCTTACAATGAGCAGTTCTTC
TRBJ2-7	NA	TRBV10-3	TRBD1	CAISRTLTGGEQYF	TGTGCCATCTCTCGAACGCTTACAGGGGGCGAGCAGTACTTC
TRBJ1-2	NA	TRBV2	TRBD1	CASSENRGYGYTF	TGTGCCAGCAGTGAGAACAGGGGCTATGGCTACACCTTC
TRBJ2-7	NA	TRBV25-1	NA	CASSEYGSPTYEQYF	TGTGCCAGCAGTGAATACGGGAGCCCCACCTACGAGCAGTACTTC
TRBJ1-2	NA	TRBV30	NA	CAWSINRGNDGYTF	TGTGCCTGGAGTATCAACCGGGGTAACGATGGCTACACCTTC
TRBJ1-5	NA	TRBV20-1	NA	CSAREDRGNHF	TGCAGTGCTAGAGAGGATAGGGGGAATCATTTT
TRBJ2-7	NA	TRBV4-2	NA	CASSLGVGGYEQYF	TGTGCCAGCAGCCTGGGCGTGGGGGGCTACGAGCAGTACTTC
TRBJ2-3	NA	TRBV6-6	NA	CASSVRDTQYF	TGTGCCAGCAGCGTACGGGATACGCAGTATTTT
TRBJ2-1	NA	TRBV28	TRBD1	CASRTPGQGFFGNEQFF	TGTGCCAGCAGGACACCGGGACAGGGTTTTTTCGGGAATGAGCAGTTCTTC
TRBJ1-5	NA	TRBV15	TRBD1	CATSRYGTERSQPQHF	TGTGCCACCAGCAGATATGGGACAGAAAGGAGTCAGCCCCAGCATTTT
TRBJ2-5	once	TRBV27	NA	CASGPSGVETQYF	TGTGCCAGCGGACCCTCGGGGGTGGAGACCCAGTACTTC
TRBJ2-3	NA	TRBV5-5	TRBD2	CASMRLATDTQYF	TGTGCCAGTATGAGACTAGCAACAGATACGCAGTATTTT
TRBJ1-1	NA	TRBV19	NA	CASSTGGQPNTEAFF	TGTGCCAGTAGTACAGGCGGACAGCCGAACACTGAAGCTTTCTTT
TRBJ1-2	NA	TRBV2	NA	CASSGDSSFYGYTF	TGTGCCAGCAGTGGCGACAGTTCCTTCTATGGCTACACCTTC
TRBJ1-1	NA	TRBV18	NA	CASSPAAGRTEAFF	TGTGCCAGCTCACCAGCCGCAGGGCGCACTGAAGCTTTCTTT
TRBJ1-2	NA	TRBV5-6	NA	CASSLWGEAHYGYTF	TGTGCCAGCAGCTTATGGGGGGAGGCCCACTATGGCTACACCTTC
TRBJ1-4	NA	TRBV6-1	TRBD1	CASRPTGNEKLFF	TGTGCCAGCAGGCCGACAGGGAACGAAAAACTGTTTTTT
TRBJ2-7	NA	TRBV6-1	NA	CASSEDRDQGQYF	TGTGCCAGCAGTGAAGACAGGGACCAGGGGCAGTACTTC
TRBJ1-1	NA	TRBV27	NA	CASGPINTEAFF	TGTGCCAGCGGGCCCATTAACACTGAAGCTTTCTTT
TRBJ1-1	NA	TRBV2	NA	CASSREWARNTEAFF	TGTGCCAGCTCCCGTGAATGGGCACGGAACACTGAAGCTTTCTTT
TRBJ2-3	NA	TRBV9	TRBD2	CASSPTSGGRTDTQYF	TGTGCCAGCAGCCCGACTAGCGGGGGACGCACAGATACGCAGTATTTT
TRBJ2-7	NA	TRBV19	TRBD1	CASRALQGLAGEQYF	TGTGCCAGTAGGGCTCTACAGGGGCTGGCGGGCGAGCAGTACTTC
TRBJ2-7	NA	TRBV15	TRBD1	CATIRDREDYEQYF	TGTGCCACCATCCGGGACAGGGAGGACTACGAGCAGTACTTC
TRBJ1-4	once	TRBV5-4	TRBD1	CASSIRTGEGEKLFF	TGTGCCAGCAGCATAAGGACAGGGGAGGGTGAAAAACTGTTTTTT
TRBJ1-5	NA	TRBV10-1	NA	CASSPASQGIGQPQHF	TGCGCCAGCAGCCCCGCTTCGCAGGGGATCGGACAGCCCCAGCATTTT
TRBJ2-1	NA	TRBV6-1	TRBD2	CASSEIAGGLYNEQFF	TGTGCCAGCAGTGAGATAGCGGGGGGCCTATACAATGAGCAGTTCTTC
TRBJ2-7	NA	TRBV5-1	TRBD2	CASSFPAGGEQYF	TGCGCCAGCAGCTTCCCGGCGGGGGGGGAGCAGTACTTC
TRBJ1-2	NA	TRBV19	NA	CATSFDRLRDGYTF	TGTGCCACATCGTTCGACAGGTTAAGAGATGGCTACACCTTC
TRBJ2-7	NA	TRBV7-9	TRBD1	CASSSGTGFEQYF	TGTGCCAGCAGCTCCGGGACAGGGTTCGAGCAGTACTTC
TRBJ1-1	NA	TRBV7-8	NA	CASSAKQNTEAFF	TGTGCCAGCAGCGCCAAACAGAACACTGAAGCTTTCTTT
TRBJ1-2	few	TRBV7-2	TRBD1	CASSLALFQQGWYGYTF	TGTGCCAGCAGCTTAGCGCTGTTCCAACAGGGGTGGTATGGCTACACCTTC
TRBJ2-7	NA	TRBV7-9	NA	CASSLTSTYEQYF	TGTGCCAGCAGCTTGACAAGTACCTACGAGCAGTACTTC
TRBJ2-2	NA	TRBV29-1	TRBD1	CSAEGAGELFF	TGCAGCGCCGAGGGGGCGGGGGAGCTGTTTTTT
TRBJ2-5	NA	TRBV6-5	NA	CASSYSTTGTQYF	TGTGCCAGCAGTTACTCGACGACGGGGACCCAGTACTTC
TRBJ2-1	NA	TRBV5-6	NA	CASSSNRVSWFF	TGTGCCAGCAGCAGCAACAGGGTTTCTTGGTTCTTC
TRBJ1-2	NA	TRBV5-6	NA	CASSLAPPRDYGYTF	TGTGCCAGCAGCTTGGCCCCCCCTCGGGACTATGGCTACACCTTC
TRBJ2-3	NA	TRBV9	NA	CASSATLGNTDTQYF	TGTGCCAGCAGCGCCACACTCGGGAACACAGATACGCAGTATTTT
TRBJ2-5	NA	TRBV4-2	TRBD2	CASSQVAGGEETQYF	TGTGCCAGCAGCCAGGTAGCGGGGGGAGAAGAGACCCAGTACTTC
TRBJ2-7	NA	TRBV4-1	TRBD1	CASSQEDRVGDEQYF	TGCGCCAGCAGCCAAGAGGACAGGGTTGGAGACGAGCAGTACTTC
TRBJ2-3	NA	TRBV5-1	NA	CASSLAGGDTQYF	TGCGCCAGCAGCTTGGCCGGCGGGGATACGCAGTATTTT
TRBJ1-2	NA	TRBV5-1	TRBD1	CASSVRDRLNYGYTF	TGCGCCAGCAGCGTTCGGGACAGACTTAACTATGGCTACACCTTC
TRBJ2-1	NA	TRBV9	TRBD2	CASSPRLAVYNEQFF	TGTGCCAGCAGCCCCCGACTAGCGGTCTACAATGAGCAGTTCTTC